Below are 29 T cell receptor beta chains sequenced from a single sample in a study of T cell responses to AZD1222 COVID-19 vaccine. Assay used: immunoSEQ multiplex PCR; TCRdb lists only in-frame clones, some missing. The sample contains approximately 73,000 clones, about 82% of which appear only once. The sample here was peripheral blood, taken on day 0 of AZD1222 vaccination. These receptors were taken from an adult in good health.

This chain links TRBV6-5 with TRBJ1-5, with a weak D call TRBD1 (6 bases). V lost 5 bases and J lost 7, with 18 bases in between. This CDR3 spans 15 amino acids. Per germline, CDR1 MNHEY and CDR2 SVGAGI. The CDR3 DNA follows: TGTGCCAGCAGTAACCCCTACAGGGTTGAGCAGCCCCAGCATTTT. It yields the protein CASSNPYRVEQPQHF.

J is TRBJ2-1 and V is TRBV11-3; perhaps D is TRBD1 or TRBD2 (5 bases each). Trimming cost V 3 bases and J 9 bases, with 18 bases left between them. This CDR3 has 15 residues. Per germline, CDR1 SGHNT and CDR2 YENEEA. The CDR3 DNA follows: TGTGCCAGCAGCTTCCGAAGTGGGACCGACGCTGAGCAGTTCTTC. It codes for CASSFRSGTDAEQFF.

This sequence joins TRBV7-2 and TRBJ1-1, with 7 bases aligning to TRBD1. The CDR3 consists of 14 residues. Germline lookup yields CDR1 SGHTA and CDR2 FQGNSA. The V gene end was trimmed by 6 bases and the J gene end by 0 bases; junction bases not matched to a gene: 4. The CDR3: CASRKQGMNTEAFF. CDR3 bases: TGTGCCAGCAGAAAACAGGGGATGAACACTGAAGCTTTCTTT.

CDR3 sequence: CASSLTGSDQPQHF. DNA for the CDR3: TGTGCCAGCAGCCTTACAGGGTCGGATCAGCCCCAGCATTTT. V is TRBV3-1 (or the pseudogene TRBV3-2) and J is TRBJ1-5; D is perhaps TRBD1 (6 bases). The CDR3 is 14 amino acids. V was shortened by 4 bases and J by 5 bases, with 12 bases between the two germline ends. Germline CDR1 is LGHDT and CDR2 is YNNKEL (reference sequence).

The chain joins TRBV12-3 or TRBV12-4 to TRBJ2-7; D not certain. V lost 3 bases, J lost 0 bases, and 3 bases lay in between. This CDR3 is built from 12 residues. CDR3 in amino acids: CASSFGSYEQYF. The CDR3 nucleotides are TGTGCCAGCAGTTTCGGCTCCTACGAGCAGTACTTC.

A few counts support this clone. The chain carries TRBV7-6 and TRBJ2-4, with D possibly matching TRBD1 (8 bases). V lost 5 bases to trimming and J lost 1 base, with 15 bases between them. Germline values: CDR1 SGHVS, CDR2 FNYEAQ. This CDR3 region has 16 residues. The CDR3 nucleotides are TGTGCCAGCAGCCCATCACAGGGGGGGGCCAAAAACATTCAGTACTTC. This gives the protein CASSPSQGGAKNIQYF.

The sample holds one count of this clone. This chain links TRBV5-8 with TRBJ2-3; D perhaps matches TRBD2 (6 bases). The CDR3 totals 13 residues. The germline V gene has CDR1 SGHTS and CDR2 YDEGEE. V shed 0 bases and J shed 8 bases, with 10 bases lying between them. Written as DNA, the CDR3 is TGTGCCAGCAGCTTGGCCGGGAGAGGTACGCAGTATTTT. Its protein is CASSLAGRGTQYF.

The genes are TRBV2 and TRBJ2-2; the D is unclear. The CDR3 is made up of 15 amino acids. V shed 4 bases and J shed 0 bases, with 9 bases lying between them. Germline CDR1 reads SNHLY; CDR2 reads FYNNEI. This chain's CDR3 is CASSVRRPNTGELFF. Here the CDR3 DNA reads TGTGCCAGCAGTGTACGCCGGCCGAACACCGGGGAGCTGTTTTTT.

The CDR3 region has the DNA TGTGCCAGCAGAGGGTATGGGCACGAGCAGTACTTC. As protein: CASRGYGHEQYF. The chain uses TRBV2 and TRBJ2-7, with D unclear. Germline CDR1 reads SNHLY; CDR2 reads FYNNEI. Trimming pared 6 bases from V and 5 bases from J, leaving 11 bases between. The CDR3 totals 12 residues. The full variable domain, rest sourced from reference TRBV2 and TRBJ2-7, is EPEVTQTPSHQVTQMGQEVILRCVPISNHLYFYWYRQILGQKVEFLVSFYNNEISEKSEIFDDQFSVERPDGSNFTLKIRSTKLEDSAMYFCASRGYGHEQYFGPGTRLTVT.

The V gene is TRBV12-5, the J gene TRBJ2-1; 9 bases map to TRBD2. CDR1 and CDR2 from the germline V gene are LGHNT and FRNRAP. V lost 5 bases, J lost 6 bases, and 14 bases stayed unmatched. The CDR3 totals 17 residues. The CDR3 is CASGTLSRAGGINEQFF. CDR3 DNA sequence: TGTGCTAGTGGTACCCTCAGTCGGGCGGGGGGGATCAATGAGCAGTTCTTC.

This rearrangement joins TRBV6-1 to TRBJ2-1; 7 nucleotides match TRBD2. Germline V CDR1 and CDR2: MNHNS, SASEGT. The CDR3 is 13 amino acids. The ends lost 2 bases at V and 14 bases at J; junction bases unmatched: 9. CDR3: CASSESYAGVEFF. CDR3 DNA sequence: TGTGCCAGCAGTGAATCGTATGCGGGGGTTGAGTTCTTC.

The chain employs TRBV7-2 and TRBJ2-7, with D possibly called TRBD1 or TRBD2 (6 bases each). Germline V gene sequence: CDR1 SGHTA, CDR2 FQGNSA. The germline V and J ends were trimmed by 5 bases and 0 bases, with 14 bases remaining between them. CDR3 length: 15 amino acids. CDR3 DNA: TGTGCCAGCAGCGAACGGGGGCAGACCTCCTACGAGCAGTACTTC. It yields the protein CASSERGQTSYEQYF.

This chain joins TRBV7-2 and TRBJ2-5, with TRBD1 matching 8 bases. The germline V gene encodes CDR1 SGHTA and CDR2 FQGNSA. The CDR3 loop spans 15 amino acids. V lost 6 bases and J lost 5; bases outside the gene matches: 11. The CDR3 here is CASSSGQGGWETQYF. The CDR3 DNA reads TGTGCCAGCAGTTCCGGACAGGGCGGGTGGGAGACCCAGTACTTC.

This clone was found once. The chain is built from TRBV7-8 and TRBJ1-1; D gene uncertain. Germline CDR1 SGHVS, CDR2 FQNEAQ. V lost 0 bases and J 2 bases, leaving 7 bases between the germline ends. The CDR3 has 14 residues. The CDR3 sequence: CASSLAAVNTEAFF. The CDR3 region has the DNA TGTGCCAGCAGCTTAGCGGCAGTCAACACTGAAGCTTTCTTT.

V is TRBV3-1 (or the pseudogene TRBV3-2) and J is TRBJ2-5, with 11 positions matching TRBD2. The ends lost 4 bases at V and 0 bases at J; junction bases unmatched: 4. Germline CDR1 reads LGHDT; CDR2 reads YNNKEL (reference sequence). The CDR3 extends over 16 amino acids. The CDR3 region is CASSPRLAGHQETQYF. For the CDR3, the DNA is TGTGCCAGCAGCCCGCGACTAGCGGGGCACCAAGAGACCCAGTACTTC.

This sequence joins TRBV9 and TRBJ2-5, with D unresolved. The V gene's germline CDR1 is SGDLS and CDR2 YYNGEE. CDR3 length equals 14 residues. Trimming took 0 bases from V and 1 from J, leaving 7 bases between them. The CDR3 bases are TGTGCCAGCAGCGTAGGGACCTTCCAAGAGACCCAGTACTTC. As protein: CASSVGTFQETQYF.

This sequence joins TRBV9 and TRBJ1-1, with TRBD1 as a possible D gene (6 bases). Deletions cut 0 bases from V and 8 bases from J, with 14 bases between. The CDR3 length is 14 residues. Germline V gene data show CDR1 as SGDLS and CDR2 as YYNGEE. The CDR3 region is CASSVAYRGGEAFF. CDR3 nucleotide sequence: TGTGCCAGCAGCGTAGCTTATAGAGGGGGGGAAGCTTTCTTT. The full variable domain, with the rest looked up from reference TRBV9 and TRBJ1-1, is DSGVTQTPKHLITATGQRVTLRCSPRSGDLSVYWYQQSLDQGLQFLIQYYNGEERAKGNILERFSAQQFPDLHSELNLSSLELGDSALYFCASSVAYRGGEAFFGQGTRLTVV.

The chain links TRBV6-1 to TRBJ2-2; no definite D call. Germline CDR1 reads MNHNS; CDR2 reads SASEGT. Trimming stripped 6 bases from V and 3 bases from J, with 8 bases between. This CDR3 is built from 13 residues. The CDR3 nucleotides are TGTGCCAGCAGACCATACTACACCGGGGAGCTGTTTTTT. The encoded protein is CASRPYYTGELFF.

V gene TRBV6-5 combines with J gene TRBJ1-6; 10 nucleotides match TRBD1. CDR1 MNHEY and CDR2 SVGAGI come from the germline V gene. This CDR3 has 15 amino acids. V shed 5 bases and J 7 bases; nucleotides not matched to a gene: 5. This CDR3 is CASSPRQGANSPLHF. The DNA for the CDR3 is TGTGCCAGCAGTCCGCGACAGGGGGCGAATTCACCCCTCCACTTT.

Here the CDR3 DNA reads TGCGCCAGCAGCTCCCGGAGCGGGAGAGGGACAGATACGCAGTATTTT. It specifies CASSSRSGRGTDTQYF. This chain connects TRBV5-1 to TRBJ2-3; 8 bases agree with TRBD2. The V gene's germline CDR1 is SGHRS and CDR2 YFSETQ. The CDR3 extends over 16 amino acids. The V gene end was trimmed by 3 bases and the J gene end by 3 bases; junction bases not matched to a gene: 9.

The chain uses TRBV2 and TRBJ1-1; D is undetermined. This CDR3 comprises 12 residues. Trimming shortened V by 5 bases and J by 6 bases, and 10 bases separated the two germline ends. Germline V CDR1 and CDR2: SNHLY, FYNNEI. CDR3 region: CASSRERAEAFF. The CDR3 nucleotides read TGTGCCAGCAGTCGAGAGAGGGCTGAAGCTTTCTTT.

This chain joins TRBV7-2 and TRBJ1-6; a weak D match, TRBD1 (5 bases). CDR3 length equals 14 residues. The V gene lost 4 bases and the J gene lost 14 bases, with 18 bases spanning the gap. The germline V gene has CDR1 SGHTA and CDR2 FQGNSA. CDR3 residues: CASSSHSQGRTLHF. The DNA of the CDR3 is TGTGCCAGCAGCTCACACTCTCAGGGTCGGACCCTCCACTTT.

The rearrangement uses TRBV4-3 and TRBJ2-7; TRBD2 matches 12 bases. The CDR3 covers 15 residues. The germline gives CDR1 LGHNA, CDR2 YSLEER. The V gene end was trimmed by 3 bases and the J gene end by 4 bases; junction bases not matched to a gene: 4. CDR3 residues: CASSQRTSGTYEQYF. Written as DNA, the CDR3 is TGCGCCAGCAGCCAGAGGACTAGCGGGACTTACGAGCAGTACTTC.

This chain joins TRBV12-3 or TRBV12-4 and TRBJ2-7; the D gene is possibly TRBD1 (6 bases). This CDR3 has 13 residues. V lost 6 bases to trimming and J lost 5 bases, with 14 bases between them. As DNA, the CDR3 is TGTGCCAGCAGCCTTCAGGGGCAGGACGAGCAGTACTTC. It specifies CASSLQGQDEQYF.

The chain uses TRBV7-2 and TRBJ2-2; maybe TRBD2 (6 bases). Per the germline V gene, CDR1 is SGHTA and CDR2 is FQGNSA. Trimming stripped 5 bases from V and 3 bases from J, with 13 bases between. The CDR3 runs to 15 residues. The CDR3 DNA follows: TGTGCCAGCAGCCCCGGGACTCTTGACACCGGGGAGCTGTTTTTT. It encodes CASSPGTLDTGELFF.

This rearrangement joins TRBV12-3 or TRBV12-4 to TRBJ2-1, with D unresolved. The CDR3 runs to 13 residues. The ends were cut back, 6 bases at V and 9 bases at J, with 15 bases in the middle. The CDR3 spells CASRLGWPGEQFF. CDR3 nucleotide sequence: TGTGCCAGCAGACTGGGATGGCCGGGTGAGCAGTTCTTC.

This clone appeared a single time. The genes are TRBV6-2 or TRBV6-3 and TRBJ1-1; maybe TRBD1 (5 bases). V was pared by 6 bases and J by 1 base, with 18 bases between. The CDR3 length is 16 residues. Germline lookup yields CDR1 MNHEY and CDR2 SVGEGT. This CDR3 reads CASSSGTGRGNTEAFF. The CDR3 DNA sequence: TGTGCCAGCAGCTCTGGGACCGGAAGGGGGAACACTGAAGCTTTCTTT.

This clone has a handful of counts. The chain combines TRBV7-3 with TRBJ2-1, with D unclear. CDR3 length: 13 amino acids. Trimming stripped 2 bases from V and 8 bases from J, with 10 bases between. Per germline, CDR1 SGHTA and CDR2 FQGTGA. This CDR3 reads CASSLSPGHEQFF. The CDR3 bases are TGTGCCAGCAGCTTATCCCCAGGCCATGAGCAGTTCTTC.

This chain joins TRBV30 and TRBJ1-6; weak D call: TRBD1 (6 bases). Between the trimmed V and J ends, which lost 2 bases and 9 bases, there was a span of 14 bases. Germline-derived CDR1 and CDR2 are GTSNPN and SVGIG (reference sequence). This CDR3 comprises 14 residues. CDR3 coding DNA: TGTGCCTGGAGTCCAGGGCAGGGGATTTCACCCCTCCACTTT. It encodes CAWSPGQGISPLHF.